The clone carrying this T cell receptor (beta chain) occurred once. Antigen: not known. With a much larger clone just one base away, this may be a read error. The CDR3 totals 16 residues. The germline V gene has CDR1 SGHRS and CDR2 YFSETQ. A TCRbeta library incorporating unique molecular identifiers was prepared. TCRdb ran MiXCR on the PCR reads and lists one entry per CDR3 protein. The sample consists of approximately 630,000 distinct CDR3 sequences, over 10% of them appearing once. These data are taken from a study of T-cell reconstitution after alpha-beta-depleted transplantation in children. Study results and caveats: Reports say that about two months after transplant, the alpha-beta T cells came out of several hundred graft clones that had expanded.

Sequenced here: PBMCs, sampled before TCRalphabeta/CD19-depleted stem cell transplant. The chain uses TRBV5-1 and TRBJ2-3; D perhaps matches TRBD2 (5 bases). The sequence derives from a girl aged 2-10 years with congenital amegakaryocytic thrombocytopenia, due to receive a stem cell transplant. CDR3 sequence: CASSPLADGYTDTQSF. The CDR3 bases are TGCGCCAGCAGTCCCCTAGCCGATGGTTACACAGATACGCAGTCTTTT.